This T cell receptor beta chain was observed in a study of T cells expressing NK-cell markers. TCRdb re-called the 5' RACE reads and gives one entry per CDR3 protein, without DNA. This repertoire comprises about 150,000 distinct CDR3 sequences; its ten largest clones make up 37%. Study-level points and caveats: In several donors, these clonotypes also led the CD3+CD56-NKG2C+ fraction.

Regarding this clonotype: Its antigen is still unknown.

The CDR3 is 14 amino acids. Germline CDR1 is SGHRS and CDR2 is YFSETQ. The V gene is TRBV5-1, the J gene TRBJ1-1. The sequencing input was blood T cells: a sorted CD56 or NKG2C T cell subset, CD4+ or CD8+ T cells, or bulk PBMC T cells (not recorded which). This TCR was recovered from a woman aged 50 to 65 in good health. CDR3 region: CASSRAAGYTEAFF. Combining the CDR3 with reference TRBV5-1 and TRBJ1-1 gives the whole variable domain KAGVTQTPRYLIKTRGQQVTLSCSPISGHRSVSWYQQTPGQGLQFLFEYFSETQRNKGNFPGRFSGRQFSNSRSEMNVSTLELGDSALYLCASSRAAGYTEAFFGQGTRLTVV.